The rows below give T cell receptor beta chains drawn from one sample of a study of blood T cells in healthy people across ages. TCRdb called the 5' RACE reads again in MiXCR, with one record for every CDR3 protein. The sample carries about 1.5 million distinct CDR3 sequences, under 55% recorded once. Sequences were obtained from blood. Receptors were obtained from a woman under 30 in good health. Each CDR3 is given with its conserved first and last residue. Fields, in order: clone size, D gene, V gene, CDR3 protein. A D gene is named only where the DNA matches it firmly. Clone size, where shown, is once, few, many, or a class for clones that have expanded.

clone size: few; D gene: TRBD2; V gene: TRBV30; CDR3 protein: CAWRLAGGTSTDTQYF
clone size: NA; D gene: NA; V gene: TRBV20-1; CDR3 protein: CSARVWGEDSNEQYF
clone size: NA; D gene: NA; V gene: TRBV3-1; CDR3 protein: CASSQDWRGQSGSYEQYF
clone size: NA; D gene: NA; V gene: TRBV2; CDR3 protein: CASSGINTEAFF
clone size: NA; D gene: NA; V gene: TRBV6-2/TRBV6-3; CDR3 protein: CASSTRTSNQPQHF
clone size: NA; D gene: TRBD1; V gene: TRBV2; CDR3 protein: CASMPNRGQETQYF
clone size: NA; D gene: NA; V gene: TRBV11-2; CDR3 protein: CASSLRWGIGKNIQYF
clone size: many; D gene: NA; V gene: TRBV24-1; CDR3 protein: CATSEKYNEQFF
clone size: NA; D gene: TRBD2; V gene: TRBV4-3; CDR3 protein: CASSQDSGRASEQYF
clone size: NA; D gene: NA; V gene: TRBV7-9; CDR3 protein: CASSLGTYDQPQHF
clone size: NA; D gene: TRBD2; V gene: TRBV28; CDR3 protein: CACAGTSGETGYEQYF
clone size: NA; D gene: TRBD1; V gene: TRBV20-1; CDR3 protein: CSGLDRGGEQFF
clone size: NA; D gene: TRBD1; V gene: TRBV27; CDR3 protein: CASTVSGQGSYEQYF
clone size: few; D gene: TRBD2; V gene: TRBV12-3/TRBV12-4; CDR3 protein: CASSRGGASGNNEQFF
clone size: NA; D gene: TRBD2; V gene: TRBV28; CDR3 protein: CASRSIGLALNEQFF
clone size: NA; D gene: NA; V gene: TRBV5-1; CDR3 protein: CASSRGTRVRMNTEAFF
clone size: NA; D gene: NA; V gene: TRBV6-2/TRBV6-3; CDR3 protein: CASSYPEMTRETQYF
clone size: few; D gene: TRBD1; V gene: TRBV5-1; CDR3 protein: CASSLAGTGFGNTIYF
clone size: NA; D gene: TRBD2; V gene: TRBV20-1; CDR3 protein: CSAVAGGAADTQYF
clone size: few; D gene: NA; V gene: TRBV7-9; CDR3 protein: CASSYLTGSQETQYF
clone size: NA; D gene: NA; V gene: TRBV6-6; CDR3 protein: CASSYSKREQYF
clone size: NA; D gene: NA; V gene: TRBV20-1; CDR3 protein: CSARGPNQETQYF
clone size: once; D gene: NA; V gene: TRBV29-1; CDR3 protein: CSALDSGVPYGYTF
clone size: NA; D gene: TRBD2; V gene: TRBV20-1; CDR3 protein: CSARTSGRGETQYF
clone size: NA; D gene: TRBD2; V gene: TRBV29-1; CDR3 protein: CSVLKSGRHGELFF
clone size: few; D gene: NA; V gene: TRBV20-1; CDR3 protein: CSAPSLDTQYF
clone size: many; D gene: NA; V gene: TRBV12-3/TRBV12-4; CDR3 protein: CASSSRQWSYEQYF
clone size: few; D gene: NA; V gene: TRBV6-5; CDR3 protein: CASGTKNIQYF
clone size: once; D gene: NA; V gene: TRBV4-1; CDR3 protein: CASSLDPSGEQYF
clone size: NA; D gene: NA; V gene: TRBV5-1; CDR3 protein: CASSLVAVARDVTEAFF
clone size: NA; D gene: NA; V gene: TRBV7-2; CDR3 protein: CASSLMSRSQETQYF
clone size: NA; D gene: NA; V gene: TRBV7-2; CDR3 protein: CASSLVRQSGEKLFF
clone size: NA; D gene: NA; V gene: TRBV30; CDR3 protein: CAWSVLSETDTQYF
clone size: NA; D gene: NA; V gene: TRBV14; CDR3 protein: CASSRYRTVPTNEKLFF
clone size: NA; D gene: NA; V gene: TRBV20-1; CDR3 protein: CSARDRIWGFRYGNTEAFF
clone size: few; D gene: NA; V gene: TRBV20-1; CDR3 protein: CSAPLSSAVVGGELFF
clone size: NA; D gene: TRBD1; V gene: TRBV29-1; CDR3 protein: CSVEEAGTGGPYGYTF
clone size: once; D gene: NA; V gene: TRBV30; CDR3 protein: CAWSTETQYF
clone size: NA; D gene: NA; V gene: TRBV9; CDR3 protein: CASTKEGSGHEQYF
clone size: NA; D gene: TRBD1; V gene: TRBV20-1; CDR3 protein: CSARRGTASEDEQFF
clone size: few; D gene: TRBD1; V gene: TRBV4-3; CDR3 protein: CASSRDRDRGRYEQYF
clone size: NA; D gene: NA; V gene: TRBV12-3/TRBV12-4; CDR3 protein: CASSLGGATDMQYF
clone size: few; D gene: TRBD2; V gene: TRBV7-9; CDR3 protein: CASSRNLLAGGTEQYF
clone size: many; D gene: NA; V gene: TRBV4-2; CDR3 protein: CASSQDAGVYEQYF
clone size: few; D gene: TRBD1; V gene: TRBV4-1; CDR3 protein: CASSLPGQGHEQYF
clone size: many; D gene: NA; V gene: TRBV12-3/TRBV12-4; CDR3 protein: CASSRDGLTDTQYF
clone size: NA; D gene: NA; V gene: TRBV6-5; CDR3 protein: CASSYSTGGGVETQYF
clone size: once; D gene: NA; V gene: TRBV7-9; CDR3 protein: CVSSPGHGLLSYEQYF
clone size: NA; D gene: NA; V gene: TRBV6-5; CDR3 protein: CASSYTRDTSPYGYTF
clone size: NA; D gene: NA; V gene: TRBV7-2; CDR3 protein: CASSLWKETQYF
clone size: few; D gene: NA; V gene: TRBV20-1; CDR3 protein: CSAIPLAYEQYF
clone size: few; D gene: NA; V gene: TRBV9; CDR3 protein: CASSPARTTEAFF
clone size: few; D gene: TRBD1; V gene: TRBV5-5; CDR3 protein: CASTRDGQGYGYTF
clone size: NA; D gene: TRBD1; V gene: TRBV12-3/TRBV12-4; CDR3 protein: CASSLPSDRGMGYTF
clone size: few; D gene: NA; V gene: TRBV29-1; CDR3 protein: CSARDVANYGYTF
clone size: NA; D gene: NA; V gene: TRBV7-2; CDR3 protein: CASSLDLDSYEQYF
clone size: NA; D gene: TRBD2; V gene: TRBV6-6; CDR3 protein: CASSYQAGEAYEQYF
clone size: few; D gene: TRBD2; V gene: TRBV18; CDR3 protein: CASSVRGTSIVEQYF